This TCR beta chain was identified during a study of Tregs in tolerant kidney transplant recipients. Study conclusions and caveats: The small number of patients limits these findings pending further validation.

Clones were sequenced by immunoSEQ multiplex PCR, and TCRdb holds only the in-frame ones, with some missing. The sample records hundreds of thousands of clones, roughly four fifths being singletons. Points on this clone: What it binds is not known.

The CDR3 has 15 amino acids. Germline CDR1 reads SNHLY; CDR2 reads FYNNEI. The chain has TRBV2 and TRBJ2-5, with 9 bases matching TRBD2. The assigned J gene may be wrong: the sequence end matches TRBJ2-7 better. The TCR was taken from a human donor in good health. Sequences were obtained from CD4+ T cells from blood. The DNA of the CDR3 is TGTGCCAGCAGTGAGGGGGGGACTAGCTTGGACGAGCAGTACTTC. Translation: CASSEGGTSLDEQYF.